The 11 T cell receptor beta chains below come from one sample, sequenced in a study of cytomegalovirus exposure and HLA in healthy donors. The PCR used 60 Vbeta and 13 Jbeta primers. The protocol was immunoSEQ multiplex PCR, while the TCRdb copy is restricted to in-frame clones and leaves out a portion. The sample lists tens of thousands of clones; less than 75% were seen once. Sequencing input: PBMCs. These receptors all come from a man aged 30-40 years in good health and CMV-seropositive.

This chain links TRBV9 with TRBJ1-3; 11 nucleotides agree with TRBD1. The junction had 12 bases not matched to a gene; V was cut back by 4 bases and J by 15 bases. The CDR3 contains 14 residues. Germline V gives CDR1 SGDLS, CDR2 YYNGEE. The CDR3 loop reads CASSPGQGDLVKYF. CDR3 DNA: TGTGCCAGCAGCCCGGGACAGGGGGATCTAGTGAAATATTTT.

This clone has just a few counts. The chain joins TRBV15 to TRBJ2-6, with a possible D match to TRBD2 (6 bases). The CDR3 is 18 amino acids. V was shortened by 1 base and J by 4 bases, with 17 bases between the two germline ends. CDR1 and CDR2 from the germline V gene are LNHNV and YYDKDF (reference sequence). The DNA for the CDR3 is TGTGCCACCAGCAGAGGGGGGGTGGGAGTGTCCGGGGCCAACGTCCTGACTTTC. Its protein is CATSRGGVGVSGANVLTF.

The chain links TRBV7-2 to TRBJ2-7; 9 bases are a match to TRBD2. Trimming took 6 bases from V and 6 from J; bases not matched to a gene: 6. CDR3 length: 13 amino acids. Germline loops: CDR1 SGHTA, CDR2 FQGNSA. For the CDR3, the DNA is TGTGCCAGCAGACTTAGCGGGAGCCGCGAGCAGTACTTC. This gives the protein CASRLSGSREQYF.

V is TRBV11-2 and J is TRBJ2-1; 7 nucleotides agree with TRBD2. V was pared by 4 bases and J by 8 bases, with 11 bases of the junction left unmatched. CDR3 length: 15 residues. From germline, CDR1 is SGHAT and CDR2 FQNNGV. The CDR3: CASSSSLGGFDEQFF. CDR3 coding DNA: TGTGCCAGCAGCTCCAGCCTGGGGGGGTTCGATGAGCAGTTCTTC.

V usage is TRBV11-2 and J usage is TRBJ1-4; 9 nucleotides align to TRBD1. The CDR3 totals 17 residues. V lost 5 bases and J lost 8; bases outside the gene matches: 15. CDR1 and CDR2 (germline): SGHAT, FQNNGV. CDR3 nucleotide sequence: TGTGCCAGCAGCCCGTCCCGGGACAGGGCCGAGGGAGAAAAACTGTTTTTT. Its translation is CASSPSRDRAEGEKLFF.

The chain links TRBV28 to TRBJ1-1; TRBD1 is a possible D gene (5 bases). V was clipped by 3 bases and J by 13 bases, with 12 bases between them. Per the germline V gene, CDR1 is MDHEN and CDR2 is SYDVKM. The CDR3 loop spans 11 amino acids. The CDR3: CASSFSGGVFF. CDR3 DNA sequence: TGTGCCAGCAGTTTTTCCGGGGGTGTTTTCTTT.

This clone was detected a few times. The rearrangement links TRBV4-1 to TRBJ1-6, with 7 nucleotides matching TRBD1. This CDR3 is built from 14 residues. The ends lost 2 bases at V and 10 bases at J; junction bases unmatched: 5. CDR1 is MGHRA and CDR2 is YSYEKL in the germline V gene. The CDR3 reads CASSQTGARSPLHF. The CDR3 DNA follows: TGCGCCAGCAGCCAAACAGGGGCTAGGTCACCCCTCCACTTT.

The V gene is TRBV21-1, the J gene TRBJ2-7; the table assigns TRBD1, which was not confirmed against the DNA. TRBV21-1 is an annotated pseudogene. CDR3 length: 17 amino acids. The CDR3 DNA follows: TGTGCCAGCAGCCCCGAAGAAGAGACATCCTCCGTCTACGAGCAGTACTTC. Translation gives CASSPEEETSSVYEQYF.

This clone was picked up a small number of times. This chain connects TRBV5-6 to TRBJ2-7; 12 bases align to TRBD1. Unmatched junction bases numbered 8, after V lost 4 bases and J lost 6 bases. The CDR3 sequence is 15 residues long. From germline, CDR1 is SGHDT and CDR2 YYEEEE. CDR3 DNA: TGTGCCAGCAGCCACCTCGGGACAGGGGGCCTCGAGCAGTACTTC. Residues: CASSHLGTGGLEQYF.

The genes are TRBV6-5 and TRBJ2-7, with D maybe TRBD1 (6 bases). Trimming pared 6 bases from V and 4 bases from J, leaving 13 bases between. The CDR3 loop spans 13 amino acids. Germline values: CDR1 MNHEY, CDR2 SVGAGI. This CDR3 reads CASRSNTGYEQYF. The CDR3 DNA sequence: TGTGCCAGCAGATCCAATACAGGGTACGAGCAGTACTTC.

Only a few counts were recorded for this clone. The same CDR3 can be traced to other DNA sequences in this sample. This sequence joins TRBV20-1 and TRBJ1-1, with D uncertain. CDR1 is DFQATT and CDR2 is SNEGSKA in the germline V gene (reference sequence). V lost 0 bases, J lost 5 bases, and 4 bases lay in between. The CDR3 consists of 11 residues. The CDR3 DNA is TGCAGTGCTAGAGATTATACTGAAGCTTTCTTT. It specifies CSARDYTEAFF.